This TCR beta chain comes out of a study of T-cell reconstitution after alpha-beta-depleted transplantation in children. As for this clonotype: Its target is unknown.

TCRbeta library construction was performed incorporating unique molecular identifiers. TCRdb processed the PCR reads anew with MiXCR; each CDR3 protein has one entry. Of some 460,000 distinct CDR3 sequences listed, around 15% are singletons. Overall study findings and caveats: Surviving recipient T cells and thymic progenitors produced the high day-60 TCRbeta diversity seen in some patients. Reportedly, alpha-beta T cells present about two months post-transplant originated from several hundred expanded clones of graft origin. A year post-transplant, T-cell counts and diversity derived mostly from newly produced T cells.

This CDR3 spans 14 amino acids. CDR1 SEHNR and CDR2 FQNEAQ come from the germline V gene (reference sequence). V lost 5 bases and J lost 6; bases outside the gene matches: 7. V is TRBV7-9 and J is TRBJ2-1; 7 nucleotides align to TRBD1. The input for sequencing was PBMCs, mostly from graft donor cells, taken 360 days after TCRalphabeta/CD19-depleted stem cell transplant. This receptor was obtained from a boy under three years old who had a stem cell transplant for Wiskott-Aldrich syndrome, so the T cells may come from the graft donor. CDR3 nucleotide sequence: TGTGCCAGCAGCCACAAGGGGGCCATCAATGAGCAGTTCTTC. Protein sequence: CASSHKGAINEQFF.